This T cell receptor beta chain was retrieved from a study of T cells in Graves' hyperthyroidism and ophthalmopathy. Regarding the study as a whole: Prediction of ophthalmopathy progression came a median 6.5 months pre-onset. Most thyroid clonotypes expanded above 0.001 appeared in blood too.

A few counts support this clonotype. No antigen is known for it. TCR beta CDR3 regions were amplified from RNA. First-round RT-PCR of the TCR CDR3 relied on the HTBI primer set. TCRdb reprocessed the multiplex PCR reads via MiXCR and lists one record per CDR3 protein. Of a few hundred thousand distinct CDR3 sequences listed, 14% to 15% are singletons. This TCR was sampled from a woman aged 25 to 39 with Graves' hyperthyroidism. Sequenced sample: blood.

This CDR3 reads CATSDPDNYNEQFF. Written as DNA, the CDR3 is TGTGCCACCAGTGACCCGGACAATTACAATGAGCAGTTCTTC. The rearrangement links TRBV24-1 to TRBJ2-1, with D tentatively TRBD1 (5 bases). Deletions cut 4 bases from V and 4 bases from J, with 10 bases between. The CDR3 consists of 14 residues. The germline gives CDR1 KGHDR, CDR2 SFDVKD.